The rows below give T cell receptor beta chains drawn from one sample of a study of tumor-infiltrating lymphocytes in oesophageal squamous cell carcinoma. In TCRdb, the PCR reads were re-called with MiXCR into one record per CDR3 protein. The repertoire holds approximately 18,000 distinct CDR3 sequences, with approximately 46% as singletons. Sequencing used normal esophageal tissue next to the tumor. The origin of the receptors is a female donor with esophageal squamous cell carcinoma. Both conserved end residues are trimmed from each CDR3. Each record gives: V gene, D gene, CDR3 protein. D genes are given only for firm matches.

TRBV4-1 | - | ASSQESGRVYEQY
TRBV18 | - | ASSPPGESNSPLH
TRBV4-2 | TRBD2 | ASSQGGTSGPGNYEQY
TRBV7-9 | TRBD1 | ASSKGARGIYSPLH
TRBV5-1 | - | ASSQGRTMNTEAF
TRBV6-1 | - | ASSPVGDYGYT
TRBV2 | TRBD1 | ASTLWTGTNYGYT
TRBV2 | - | ASSDPDRGYT
TRBV27 | - | ASSLSGGSKYNEQF
TRBV19 | - | ASQLGRMNTEAF
TRBV12-3/TRBV12-4 | - | ASGLGGTAYEQY
TRBV10-1 | TRBD1 | ATEAGTGPFDEQY
TRBV12-3/TRBV12-4 | - | ASSPLGGEQY
TRBV7-2 | TRBD2 | ASSKGEAGGRDTQY
TRBV5-4 | TRBD2 | ASSLRLAGVGARTDTQY
TRBV7-3 | TRBD1 | ASSLGQVDTQY
TRBV10-3 | - | AIRGSTDTQY
TRBV19 | TRBD1 | ASSQYRGSIEAF
TRBV7-3 | - | ASSFGREETQY
TRBV5-4 | TRBD1 | ASSSGGQPNQPQH
TRBV7-8 | - | ASSLAFSQETQY
TRBV6-2/TRBV6-3 | TRBD2 | ASTRLAGGLNTQY
TRBV7-2 | - | ASSGGWGLGQPQH
TRBV7-9 | - | ASSPSAKGEQF
TRBV20-1 | - | SARSLGFRTEAF
TRBV4-2 | - | ASSQDYHSDTQY
TRBV5-6 | TRBD1 | ASSVQGAAYGYT
TRBV7-2 | - | ASKDFLRETQY
TRBV11-3 | - | ASSLDGDSPLH
TRBV12-3/TRBV12-4 | - | ASSLSRGDRRLHLR
TRBV3-1 | TRBD2 | ASSQVQREGLRLYEQY
TRBV7-6 | - | ASSLDSYDTQY
TRBV7-8 | TRBD2 | ASSLGGGPYEQY
TRBV24-1 | - | ATSDYGSNYGYT
TRBV7-2 | - | ASSLKNRDNEQF